Sequencing of this TCR beta chain was carried out in a study of blood T cell repertoires in COVID-19. In the study overall: Both acute and convalescent COVID-19 samples were obtained from the United States, Italy and Spain.

The CDR3 sequence is 14 residues long. Per germline, CDR1 LNHDA and CDR2 SQIVND (reference sequence). Deletions cut 3 bases from V and 6 bases from J, with 11 bases between. Authors' processing steps: It was from reference gene primer amplification that nucleated cell counts were estimated. Method: immunoSEQ multiplex PCR; TCRdb's copy keeps in-frame clones and lacks some. The V and J calls and clone size were taken over from that table, and D and trimming were inferred from the DNA. The top ten clones hold under 5% of a sample with approximately 230,000 clones, approximately 90% of them seen once. Self-reported history from a screening survey and questionnaire set each donor's cohort. For recovered donors of Cohort 3, there were two negative PCRs, clearance, or symptom resolution.

The sample consisted of PBMCs or T cells enriched from blood (not recorded which). V and J are TRBV19 and TRBJ1-4; D is unresolved. The source is a woman aged 25 to 39 who had recovered from COVID-19. This chain's CDR3 is CASSMGTTDEKLFF. The CDR3 region has the DNA TGTGCCAGTAGTATGGGCACCACGGATGAAAAACTGTTTTTT.